The next 8 T cell receptor beta chains were all read from a single sample in a study of blood T cell repertoires in COVID-19 (dated by TCRdb to the early 2020s). Libraries were prepared through the immunoSEQ multiplex PCR assay. The table comes from immuneACCESS by way of TCRdb, which keeps in-frame sequences with V and J called. Part of the clones is missing from these tables; in studies checked, under half for an unresolved V gene and the rest for unknown reasons. The sample contains under 200,000 clones, less than 90% of them found a single time. The top ten clonotypes cover 13% to 15% of the sample. Sequenced sample: peripheral blood. These receptors were obtained from a man aged 18 to 35 with active or convalescent COVID-19.

The gene calls are TRBV4-3 and TRBJ2-7, with TRBD1 identical over 8 bases. The V and J ends lost 0 bases and 5 bases, in that order; junction bases with no gene match: 9. The CDR3 runs 16 residues. CDR1 and CDR2 from the germline V gene are LGHNA and YSLEER. This chain's CDR3 is CASSQDPQGAIDEQYF. CDR3 sequence (DNA): TGCGCCAGCAGCCAAGATCCCCAGGGGGCGATCGACGAGCAGTACTTC.

The rearrangement uses TRBV27 and TRBJ2-2, with a tentative D call TRBD2 (6 bases). The CDR3 is 14 amino acids. Germline V CDR1 and CDR2: MNHEY, SMNVEV (reference sequence). Trimming pared 9 bases from V and 1 base from J, leaving 12 bases between. DNA for the CDR3: TGTGCCAGTGCGGGGTTAGGGAACACCGGGGAGCTGTTTTTT. It translates to CASAGLGNTGELFF.

The count of this clone is one. This sequence joins TRBV19 and TRBJ2-3, with D possibly being TRBD2 (6 bases). Trimming removed 5 bases from V and 2 bases from J, with 14 bases in between. The germline gives CDR1 LNHDA, CDR2 SQIVND (reference sequence). There are 15 residues in the CDR3. CDR3 bases: TGTGCCAGTAGTCCCCTAGCGACCCTCACAGATACGCAGTATTTT. Translated: CASSPLATLTDTQYF.

The rearrangement joins TRBV7-2 to TRBJ2-7, with 8 positions matching TRBD1. The CDR3 is 18 amino acids. Germline CDR1 reads SGHTA; CDR2 reads FQGNSA. With 3 bases clipped from V and 4 bases from J, the junction kept 17 bases outside the gene matches. Here the CDR3 DNA reads TGTGCCAGCAGCTTGGTCATATCCAGGGGGCTAGAAGTTTACGAGCAGTACTTC. It specifies CASSLVISRGLEVYEQYF. Full variable domain (missing parts from reference TRBV7-2 and TRBJ2-7): GAGVSQSPSNKVTEKGKDVELRCDPISGHTALYWYRQSLGQGLEFLIYFQGNSAPDKSGLPSDRFSAERTGGSVSTLTIQRTQQEDSAVYLCASSLVISRGLEVYEQYFGPGTRLTVT.

This clone occurred once. The rearrangement uses TRBV2 and TRBJ1-2; TRBD1 agrees at 8 bases. V was pared by 6 bases and J by 5 bases, with 8 bases of the junction left unmatched. This CDR3 spans 14 amino acids. CDR1 is SNHLY, CDR2 FYNNEI, per germline. The chain's CDR3 is CASRDRGLWYGYTF. DNA of the CDR3: TGTGCCAGCAGAGACAGGGGTCTGTGGTATGGCTACACCTTC.

The V call is TRBV7-9, the J call TRBJ2-2, with 7 bases that match TRBD1. The J segment lost 2 bases and the V segment lost 8 bases, leaving 5 bases of the junction unmatched. The CDR3 has 14 amino acids. Germline values: CDR1 SEHNR, CDR2 FQNEAQ (reference sequence). CDR3 sequence (DNA): TGTGCCAGCGGGACAGTTGCTAACACCGGGGAGCTGTTTTTT. Residues: CASGTVANTGELFF.

This chain joins TRBV2 and TRBJ1-1; TRBD1 aligns across 11 bases. V trimming: 2 bases; J trimming: 4 bases; junction bases outside the gene matches: 12. Germline V gives CDR1 SNHLY, CDR2 FYNNEI. The CDR3 is 18 amino acids. In nucleotides, the CDR3 is TGTGCCAGCAGTGAAATGGGACAGGGGGTTTATGGTAGCACTGAAGCTTTCTTT. Protein sequence: CASSEMGQGVYGSTEAFF.

V usage is TRBV5-1 and J usage is TRBJ2-1, with 7 bases that match TRBD2. Unmatched junction bases numbered 5, after V lost 3 bases and J lost 8 bases. This CDR3 has 13 residues. Germline CDR1 SGHRS, CDR2 YFSETQ. CDR3 in DNA: TGCGCCAGCAGCTACGGTGGGGGGGATGAGCAGTTCTTC. Protein product: CASSYGGGDEQFF.